This TCR beta chain was profiled in a study of blood T cell repertoires in COVID-19. Looking at the study overall: Material from acute and convalescent COVID-19 was sourced from the United States, Italy and Spain. From T cells, B-cell-depleted T cells, or PBMCs came the material, which was cDNA or gDNA.

Per the original methods: Cell counts per sample came from amplifying reference gene primers. TCRdb's copy holds only in-frame clones and misses some; the assay was immunoSEQ multiplex PCR. From that table come the V and J calls and clone size; the DNA was used to work out D and trimming. The sample records about 120,000 clones, more than 80% being singletons. Germline V CDR1 and CDR2: LGHDT, YNNKEL (reference sequence). The CDR3 spans 16 residues. V was pared by 4 bases and J by 2 bases, with 5 bases of the junction left unmatched. The rearrangement uses TRBV3-1 (or the pseudogene TRBV3-2) and TRBJ2-5; TRBD2 matches 12 bases. The specimen sequenced was peripheral blood. The TCR originated in a woman in her forties with acute or convalescent COVID-19. CDR3 sequence (DNA): TGTGCCAGCAGCCTCACTAGCGGGGGGCCACAAGAGACCCAGTACTTC. As protein: CASSLTSGGPQETQYF.